One and the same sample provided the 17 T cell receptor beta chains below, sequenced in a study of blood T cell repertoires in COVID-19. Assay used: immunoSEQ multiplex PCR; TCRdb lists only in-frame clones, some missing. The table records roughly 200,000 clones, 85% of them present only once. Sequencing was done on a sample of PBMCs or T cells enriched from blood (not recorded which). The receptors derive from a man in his forties who had recovered from COVID-19.

The rearrangement joins TRBV7-3 to TRBJ2-7, with D perhaps TRBD1 (5 bases). Trimming took 5 bases from V and 4 from J, leaving 12 bases between them. Per germline, CDR1 SGHTA and CDR2 FQGTGA. The CDR3 runs to 13 residues. CDR3 sequence: CASSIGAEYEQYF. CDR3 in DNA: TGTGCCAGCAGCATAGGGGCGGAATACGAGCAGTACTTC. Based on the CDR3 plus reference TRBV7-3 and TRBJ2-7, the full variable domain is GAGVSQTPSNKVTEKGKYVELRCDPISGHTALYWYRQSLGQGPEFLIYFQGTGAADDSGLPNDRFFAVRPEGSVSTLKIQRTERGDSAVYLCASSIGAEYEQYFGPGTRLTVT.

J is TRBJ2-7 and V is TRBV15; 12 bases match TRBD1. V trimming: 0 bases; J trimming: 5 bases; junction bases outside the gene matches: 5. From germline, CDR1 is LNHNV and CDR2 YYDKDF (reference sequence). The CDR3 contains 16 residues. As DNA, the CDR3 is TGTGCCACCAGCAGAGAGGCGGGACAGGGGGCCGACGAGCAGTACTTC. It codes for CATSREAGQGADEQYF.

This chain joins TRBV6-5 and TRBJ2-1; D uncertain. V lost 3 bases and J 0 bases, leaving 12 bases between the germline ends. CDR1 MNHEY and CDR2 SVGAGI come from the germline V gene. The CDR3 spans 16 residues. CDR3 region: CASSYLAGSSYNEQFF. CDR3 sequence (DNA): TGTGCCAGCAGTTATCTGGCAGGAAGCTCCTACAATGAGCAGTTCTTC.

Only a few counts were recorded for this clone. The rearrangement joins TRBV13 to TRBJ1-2, with D perhaps matching TRBD1 (5 bases). The CDR3 runs 15 residues. Germline CDR1 reads PRHDT; CDR2 reads FYEKMQ (reference sequence). Trimming shortened V by 1 base and J by 7 bases, and 16 bases separated the two germline ends. This CDR3 reads CASSLAGQGSSGYTF. The CDR3 DNA sequence: TGTGCCAGCAGCTTAGCGGGCCAGGGTTCCAGTGGCTACACCTTC.

The DNA of the CDR3 is TGTGCCAGCAGTCTCTTAGGGACAGGGAATGAAAAACTGTTTTTT. Protein product: CASSLLGTGNEKLFF. This sequence joins TRBV28 and TRBJ1-4; 9 bases align to TRBD1. This CDR3 spans 15 amino acids. From germline, CDR1 is MDHEN and CDR2 SYDVKM. J was trimmed by 5 bases and V by 5 bases; bases with no gene match: 6.

The chain carries TRBV28 and TRBJ2-1; TRBD2 matches 10 bases. The CDR3 is made up of 16 amino acids. Looked up from germline, CDR1 is MDHEN and CDR2 is SYDVKM. V trimming: 6 bases; J trimming: 1 base; junction bases outside the gene matches: 6. DNA for the CDR3: TGTGCCAGCAGGGGGCTAGCGGGAGTGTCCTACAATGAGCAGTTCTTC. It specifies CASRGLAGVSYNEQFF.

V and J are TRBV19 and TRBJ2-3; 8 positions match TRBD2. V gave up 10 bases and J gave up 7 bases; unmatched junction bases: 13. The CDR3 length is 14 residues. Looked up from germline, CDR1 is LNHDA and CDR2 is SQIVND (reference sequence). The CDR3 DNA is TGTGCCACCACACTAGCGGCAGATACCCATACGCAGTATTTT. Translating it yields CATTLAADTHTQYF.

This sequence joins TRBV10-3 and TRBJ1-1; no clear D. Trimming took 4 bases from V and 3 from J, leaving 12 bases between them. The CDR3 loop spans 14 amino acids. Germline-derived CDR1 and CDR2 are ENHRY and SYGVKD. The CDR3 bases are TGTGCCATCAGTGTAAAGCTCCTGGACACTGAAGCTTTCTTT. It codes for CAISVKLLDTEAFF.

The V call is TRBV6-4, the J call TRBJ2-1, with TRBD2 matching over 13 bases. The CDR3 is 16 amino acids. V shed 4 bases, J shed 8 bases, and the junction held 8 bases outside the gene matches. The germline V gene encodes CDR1 MRHNA and CDR2 SNTAGT. The CDR3 DNA follows: TGTGCCAGCAGTGGGGTTCCAGGGACTAGCGGGGATGAGCAGTTCTTC. Encoded protein: CASSGVPGTSGDEQFF.

The chain couples TRBV6-5 to TRBJ1-3, with a possible D match to TRBD1 (6 bases). Trimming took 8 bases from V and 3 from J, leaving 17 bases between them. This CDR3 is 15 amino acids long. The V gene's germline CDR1 is MNHEY and CDR2 SVGAGI. In DNA, the CDR3 is TGTGCCAGCGGATCACAGGGCTCCGGTGGAAACACCATATATTTT. Protein product: CASGSQGSGGNTIYF.

This clone was detected only once. V gene TRBV15 combines with J gene TRBJ1-3; 11 nucleotides line up with TRBD1. Trimming at V came to 3 bases and at J to 7 bases, leaving 2 bases not matched to a gene. CDR1 is LNHNV and CDR2 is YYDKDF in the germline V gene (reference sequence). CDR3 length: 14 amino acids. CDR3 residues: CATSRWTGGNTIYF. Here the CDR3 DNA reads TGTGCCACCAGCAGGTGGACAGGGGGCAACACCATATATTTT. Full variable domain (remainder filled in from reference TRBV15 and TRBJ1-3): DAMVIQNPRYQVTQFGKPVTLSCSQTLNHNVMYWYQQKSSQAPKLLFHYYDKDFNNEADTPDNFQSRRPNTSFCFLDIRSPGLGDTAMYLCATSRWTGGNTIYFGEGSWLTVV.

The CDR3 DNA is TGTGCCAGCTCTTCTTCTAGCGGGAGAGCCTACGAGCAGTACTTC. This codes for CASSSSSGRAYEQYF. The genes are TRBV18 and TRBJ2-7; TRBD2 agrees at 10 bases. The CDR3 loop spans 15 amino acids. CDR1 is KGHSH and CDR2 is LQKENI in the germline V gene. V was pared by 6 bases and J by 2 bases, with 7 bases of the junction left unmatched.

This rearrangement joins TRBV19 to TRBJ1-1; D gene ambiguous. This CDR3 has 13 residues. Trimming shortened V by 10 bases and J by 0 bases, and 12 bases separated the two germline ends. From germline, CDR1 is LNHDA and CDR2 SQIVND (reference sequence). The CDR3 sequence is CATKDYMNTEAFF. CDR3 DNA: TGTGCCACCAAGGACTATATGAACACTGAAGCTTTCTTT.

A single count supports this clone. The rearrangement uses TRBV27 and TRBJ2-1; 11 positions agree with TRBD1. This CDR3 region has 14 residues. Looked up from germline, CDR1 is MNHEY and CDR2 is SMNVEV (reference sequence). The junction had 2 bases not matched to a gene; V was cut back by 6 bases and J by 4 bases. This chain's CDR3 is CASRGQGGYNEQFF. In DNA, the CDR3 is TGTGCCAGCAGGGGACAGGGGGGTTACAATGAGCAGTTCTTC.

For the CDR3, the DNA is TGTGCCAGCAGTGAATTGGCATACAACGCTAACTATGGCTACACCTTC. It translates to CASSELAYNANYGYTF. This rearrangement joins TRBV25-1 to TRBJ1-2; no definite D call. V was cut by 1 base and J by 0 bases, with 12 bases left in between. This CDR3 has 16 amino acids. CDR1 and CDR2 (germline): MGHDK, SYGVNS.

This chain uses TRBV28 with TRBJ2-2, with D possibly being TRBD1 (6 bases). Trimming shortened V by 6 bases and J by 5 bases, and 10 bases separated the two germline ends. CDR3 length: 13 residues. CDR1 is MDHEN and CDR2 is SYDVKM in the germline V gene. CDR3 nucleotide sequence: TGTGCCAGCAGCCTAGGGGGTACCGGGGAGCTGTTTTTT. The encoded protein is CASSLGGTGELFF.

The genes are TRBV29-1 and TRBJ2-7; D possibly corresponds to TRBD1 (5 bases). This CDR3 has 13 residues. V lost 7 bases to trimming and J lost 2 bases, with 15 bases between them. CDR1 is SQVTM and CDR2 is ANQGSEA in the germline V gene. Here the CDR3 DNA reads TGCAGCGCCGGACAATCGAAAGCCTACGAGCAGTACTTC. Translation: CSAGQSKAYEQYF.